This T cell receptor (beta chain) came from a study of blood T cell repertoires in COVID-19. Study-wide background: From T cells, B-cell-depleted T cells, or PBMCs came the material, which was cDNA or gDNA.

Patients from Seattle were sampled longitudinally, starting during active infection. Original handling: Amplification of reference gene primers was used by the study to estimate nucleated cell counts. The assay was immunoSEQ multiplex PCR, and TCRdb's table has in-frame clones only and misses some. The DNA gave D and trimming, while V, J and clone size come from that table. This sample carries over 150,000 clones, about 88% of them seen once, and the ten largest clones take approximately 0.5%. The V gene's germline CDR1 is SGHTA and CDR2 FQGNSA. The CDR3 sequence is 14 residues long. Unmatched junction bases numbered 7, after V lost 5 bases and J lost 5 bases.

This sequence originates from a man in his 60s with COVID-19, enrolled during active disease. The sample was peripheral blood. The rearrangement joins TRBV7-2 to TRBJ1-1, with 8 bases that match TRBD1. CDR3 in DNA: TGTGCCAGCAGCGGACAGGGCGGAATTACTGAAGCTTTCTTT. Translation gives CASSGQGGITEAFF.